This is a list of T cell receptor beta chains from one sample in a study of early T cells in non-severe SARS-CoV-2 infection. MiXCR, applied by TCRdb to the 5' RACE reads, yields one record per CDR3 protein. The table lists approximately 64,000 distinct CDR3 sequences, roughly 5% of them singletons. Sequenced: whole blood. The receptor set was obtained from an adult who was a healthcare worker with PCR-confirmed SARS-CoV-2 infection or an uninfected control (not recorded which). Both conserved end residues are part of each CDR3. The size of a clone is reported for some rows only, either as once, few or many, or as a class for expanded clones.

size | J | V | CDR3
many | TRBJ1-1 | TRBV2 | CASSDPTAEAFF
many | TRBJ2-7 | TRBV7-9 | CASSFDRGYEQYF
few | TRBJ1-5 | TRBV18 | CASSPGDGQPQHF
many | TRBJ1-2 | TRBV7-9 | CASRGQGALPDYGYTF
many | TRBJ2-3 | TRBV7-8 | CASSLPTSGAGDTQYF
many | TRBJ2-4 | TRBV7-9 | CASSPGHLLAKNIQYF
many | TRBJ2-7 | TRBV5-1 | CASASGSTLYEQYF
many | TRBJ1-4 | TRBV10-1 | CASSGVGGNEKLFF
. | TRBJ2-4 | TRBV5-1 | CASSLAWGKNIQYF
many | TRBJ2-7 | TRBV7-2 | CASSPSGVNEQYF
many | TRBJ1-2 | TRBV5-1 | CASSLGSEPGYTF
many | TRBJ2-1 | TRBV5-1 | CASSLEGRPNEQFF
many | TRBJ2-7 | TRBV29-1 | CSVRGYDSYEQYF
. | TRBJ1-5 | TRBV28 | CASRYSDQPQHF
. | TRBJ2-2 | TRBV12-3/TRBV12-4 | CASRYTGELFF
few | TRBJ1-6 | TRBV27 | CASSPPPGTVYNSPLHF
many | TRBJ2-2 | TRBV10-3 | CAISSIYTGELFF
. | TRBJ2-4 | TRBV4-2 | CASSQDLIRDSIAKNIQYF
many | TRBJ2-1 | TRBV7-2 | CASSSRTSRARGEQFF